Listed below are T cell receptor beta chains from one sample, sequenced in a study of cytomegalovirus exposure and HLA in healthy donors. Assay used: immunoSEQ multiplex PCR; TCRdb lists only in-frame clones, some missing. The table has about 190,000 clones, about 69% seen once. Sequenced input: PBMCs. These receptors were collected from a man younger than 40 in good health and CMV-seropositive. The conserved cysteine and the conserved F or W are not part of the CDR3 here. Each record gives: V gene, CDR3 protein.

>TRBV28
ASTPPGQGSTDTQY
>TRBV11-2
ASSLLPGQYGYT
>TRBV11-1
ASSLQENTGELF
>TRBV7-9
ASSWGQGTSTDTQY
>TRBV6-1
ASSVSGQGINEQF
>TRBV25-1
ASSRRDSFSYNEQF
>TRBV10-3
ASNDRTSTDTQY
>TRBV7-9
ASSLGTSGGTDTQY
>TRBV27
ASSLTRQTNSPLH
>TRBV5-5
ASRLSGGGSQETQY
>TRBV28
ASKGLAGGLETQY
>TRBV7-3
ASSLGWGQGAKNTGELF
>TRBV30
AWGRDTSNQPQH
>TRBV5-1
ASSLGEGEVGTEAF
>TRBV27
ASSFLSGTGDGYT
>TRBV28
ASSGIDREVTNEKLF
>TRBV7-8
ASSHRTGLYGYT
>TRBV12-2
ASRQQRGAYNEQF
>TRBV4-2
ASSQDRGRQDEQF
>TRBV7-2
ASSPDREYEKLF
>TRBV7-6
ASSLTGAGVAQY